This is a list of T cell receptor beta chains from one sample in a study of blood T cells in healthy people across ages. One entry per CDR3 protein, called by TCRdb with MiXCR from the 5' RACE reads. The sample contains around 1.1 million distinct CDR3 sequences, 35% to 40% of which appear only once. The sequenced material came from blood. These receptors were obtained from a man younger than 35 in good health. Each CDR3 is given without its conserved first and last residue. The D gene is left open where the match is weak.

cdr3_length	d_call	v_call	j_call	cdr3_aa
12	TRBD1	TRBV20-1	TRBJ1-6	SAWTGAYNSPLH
11	-	TRBV6-1	TRBJ2-7	ASSEALLYEQY
11	-	TRBV7-2	TRBJ1-4	ASSSAGEEKLF
11	-	TRBV5-6	TRBJ2-1	ASSLVQGHEQF
15	-	TRBV3-1	TRBJ2-4	ASSQELGLLAENIQY
12	-	TRBV6-2/TRBV6-3	TRBJ2-7	ASSYPGPAYEQY
12	-	TRBV4-3	TRBJ1-1	ASSQGGGPTEAF
13	-	TRBV7-9	TRBJ2-3	ASSLPGYGTDTQY
13	-	TRBV11-2	TRBJ2-7	ASSLWGTSSYEQY
15	-	TRBV6-1	TRBJ1-2	ASSELGEPKPPYGYT
14	-	TRBV3-1	TRBJ2-4	ASSHRGNLAKNIQY
13	-	TRBV4-3	TRBJ1-6	ASSPDSSYNSPLH
12	TRBD1	TRBV12-5	TRBJ1-1	ASGPSGGYTEAF
13	-	TRBV7-9	TRBJ1-2	ASSFETGLNYGYT
14	-	TRBV12-3/TRBV12-4	TRBJ1-6	ASSRTTGNRDSPLH
12	-	TRBV20-1	TRBJ1-5	SADEGLSHQPQH
12	-	TRBV9	TRBJ1-2	ASSDEGEWGGYT
16	TRBD2	TRBV20-1	TRBJ2-1	SADLAGAKLSSYNEQF
11	-	TRBV4-1	TRBJ1-1	ASSQERDSEAF
15	-	TRBV6-6	TRBJ1-5	ASSYVVEGGRNQPQH
14	TRBD1	TRBV20-1	TRBJ1-5	SARGSQGQGNQPQH
15	TRBD2	TRBV20-1	TRBJ2-3	SARILGLKQSTDTQY
14	TRBD2	TRBV20-1	TRBJ2-1	SARDEEERGGNEQF
13	-	TRBV20-1	TRBJ2-3	SAGPNRVPADTQY
11	-	TRBV7-2	TRBJ2-7	ASNSYFSYEQY
14	-	TRBV2	TRBJ1-2	ASSEASTLADYGYT
13	TRBD2	TRBV20-1	TRBJ2-1	SAPLPGGGTDEQF
13	TRBD1	TRBV4-1	TRBJ1-1	ASSQDAGQGVGAF
9	-	TRBV14	TRBJ1-2	ASSQDGGYT
18	TRBD2	TRBV20-1	TRBJ2-1	SARVVPSGGPLVSYNEQF
13	TRBD1	TRBV7-6	TRBJ2-1	ASSPGTGVWYEQF
13	TRBD1	TRBV7-2	TRBJ2-1	ASSSPDRGDNEQF
12	-	TRBV5-8	TRBJ2-5	ASSRGNGQETQY
11	-	TRBV19	TRBJ1-4	ASAGTYNEKLF
12	-	TRBV7-9	TRBJ1-3	ASSLAQGANTIY
14	TRBD1	TRBV4-2	TRBJ1-5	ASSQEGQGGGQPQH
15	TRBD1	TRBV6-2/TRBV6-3	TRBJ2-3	ASSPPVTGGFTDTQY
13	TRBD1	TRBV10-3	TRBJ1-2	AISEGTGGPYGYT
13	TRBD1	TRBV6-2/TRBV6-3	TRBJ1-1	ASSYSPGGDTEAF
10	-	TRBV20-1	TRBJ2-7	SASGTIDEQY
14	-	TRBV2	TRBJ2-1	ASSPSSPAAYNEQF
9	-	TRBV7-2	TRBJ2-5	ASSTKETQY
9	TRBD1	TRBV4-2	TRBJ1-2	ASSPGQANT
11	-	TRBV27	TRBJ1-6	ASSFGAHSPLH
12	-	TRBV5-4	TRBJ1-2	ASSRGHPNYGYT
11	-	TRBV7-2	TRBJ1-4	ASSAELNEKLF
12	-	TRBV20-1	TRBJ1-1	SARVNIGDTEAF
13	-	TRBV27	TRBJ2-3	ASRSQRIYTDTQY
15	-	TRBV11-2	TRBJ2-3	ASSSSGWGPSTDTQY
12	-	TRBV19	TRBJ1-1	ASSVGHENTEAF
14	-	TRBV12-3/TRBV12-4	TRBJ1-3	ASSTPLTGTGNTIY
12	-	TRBV6-5	TRBJ1-2	ASSPGVPSYGYT
13	TRBD2	TRBV5-1	TRBJ2-2	ASRRTSAPPGELF
12	-	TRBV28	TRBJ1-4	ASSLVSFGEKLF